This TCR beta chain originates from a study of T cell clonotyping in hematopoietic cell transplantation. CDR1 LNHNV and CDR2 YYDKDF come from the germline V gene (reference sequence). This CDR3 spans 17 amino acids. The V end lost 0 bases, the J end lost 6 bases, and 19 bases lay between the germline ends. Study conclusions and caveats: No sorting was done, leaving CD4 and CD8 contributions mixed.

Profiling relied on immunoSEQ multiplex PCR, and the TCRdb table lists in-frame clones only, not all of them. The data contain roughly 13,000 clones, roughly 90% of them singletons. In the case of this clone: The antigen is not known.

The source material was peripheral blood mononuclear cells. The sequence came from a man aged 30 to 45 in good health. Some clones in this sample may be carry-over from other donors' samples. This sequence joins TRBV15 and TRBJ2-3; weak D call: TRBD2 (6 bases). In DNA form, the CDR3 reads TGTGCCACCAGCAGAGATTTCGGGCGGGGATCTGGGGATACGCAGTATTTT. The encoded protein is CATSRDFGRGSGDTQYF.